This is a list of T cell receptor beta chains from one sample in a study of control samples from healthy donors and cancer patients. Assay used: immunoSEQ multiplex PCR; TCRdb lists only in-frame clones, some missing. The repertoire holds 150,000 to 200,000 clones, 92% seen once, with about 0.73% in the top ten. The sequenced sample consisted of blood. These receptors were obtained from a woman in her 30s in good health. Each CDR3 is given with its conserved first and last residue. A D gene is named only where the DNA matches it firmly. Clone size is given for some rows only: seen once, a few or many times, or a class if the clone is expanded.

size	D	V	J	CDR3	DNA
-	TRBD1	TRBV2	TRBJ1-5	CASREDRALGNQPQHF	TGTGCCAGCAGGGAGGACAGGGCTTTAGGCAATCAGCCCCAGCATTTT
-	-	TRBV29-1	TRBJ2-7	CSVADLDSPYEQYF	TGCAGCGTTGCTGACCTTGACAGCCCCTACGAGCAGTACTTC
once	TRBD2	TRBV11-2	TRBJ2-3	CASSLGIAGLDTDTQYF	TGTGCCAGCAGCTTAGGGATAGCGGGATTGGACACAGATACGCAGTATTTT
-	-	TRBV14	TRBJ1-1	CASSQFTGMAFF	TGTGCCAGCAGCCAATTCACAGGGATGGCTTTCTTT
-	TRBD2	TRBV19	TRBJ2-1	CASSRRGLAGDYNEQFF	TGTGCCAGTAGCCGAAGGGGACTAGCGGGCGACTACAATGAGCAGTTCTTC
-	-	TRBV6-2/TRBV6-3	TRBJ1-5	CASSYSGLIFNQPQHF	TGTGCCAGCAGTTACTCAGGACTGATCTTCAATCAGCCCCAGCATTTT
-	-	TRBV19	TRBJ2-7	CASSSGFGGEQYF	TGTGCCAGTAGTTCGGGGTTCGGGGGCGAGCAGTACTTC
-	TRBD1	TRBV11-2	TRBJ2-1	CASSSPRDRVREQFF	TGTGCCAGCAGCTCCCCTAGGGACAGGGTGCGCGAGCAGTTCTTC
-	-	TRBV5-1	TRBJ1-1	CASSLSPANTEAFF	TGCGCCAGCAGCTTATCTCCAGCCAACACTGAAGCTTTCTTT
-	-	TRBV6-5	TRBJ1-4	CASSYQGSQKLFF	TGTGCCAGCAGTTATCAAGGGAGTCAAAAACTGTTTTTT
-	-	TRBV10-1	TRBJ1-3	CASMGDLGNTIYF	TGCGCCAGCATGGGGGATCTGGGAAACACCATATATTTT
-	-	TRBV30	TRBJ1-5	CAWSAGSGNQPQHF	TGTGCCTGGAGTGCAGGATCTGGCAATCAGCCCCAGCATTTT
-	TRBD2	TRBV4-2	TRBJ2-3	CASSQVVASGRARAGTDTQYF	TGTGCCAGCAGCCAAGTCGTCGCTAGCGGGAGGGCACGGGCAGGCACAGATACGCAGTATTTT
-	-	TRBV3-1/TRBV3-2	TRBJ1-1	CASSLGGEDEAFF	TGTGCCAGCAGCCTTGGGGGGGAGGATGAAGCTTTCTTT
once	TRBD2	TRBV19	TRBJ2-2	CASSMGGRAGPGELFF	TGTGCCAGTAGTATGGGAGGGAGGGCCGGGCCCGGGGAGCTGTTTTTT
-	TRBD1	TRBV11-2	TRBJ1-6	CASSDRTGNSPLHF	TGTGCCAGCAGCGACCGGACAGGGAATTCACCCCTCCACTTT
-	TRBD2	TRBV5-5	TRBJ2-7	CASSLPKAGDEQYF	TGTGCCAGCAGCTTGCCTAAGGCGGGAGACGAGCAGTACTTC
-	TRBD2	TRBV7-2	TRBJ2-7	CASSLGLAEYEQYF	TGTGCCAGCAGCTTAGGACTAGCGGAGTACGAGCAGTACTTC
-	TRBD1	TRBV7-2	TRBJ2-5	CASSFDRGPQETQYF	TGTGCCAGCAGCTTCGACAGGGGCCCCCAAGAGACCCAGTACTTC
-	-	TRBV6-6	TRBJ2-3	CASSYVETDTQYF	TGTGCCAGCAGTTACGTCGAAACAGATACGCAGTATTTT
-	TRBD2	TRBV5-4	TRBJ2-2	CASSLSEREGHTGELFF	TGTGCCAGCAGCCTCTCAGAGCGGGAGGGCCACACCGGGGAGCTGTTTTTT
-	TRBD1	TRBV19	TRBJ2-5	CASSSGQGRSETQYF	TGTGCCAGTAGTTCGGGACAGGGTAGATCGGAGACCCAGTACTTC
-	-	TRBV5-1	TRBJ2-6	CASSREGAGANVLTF	TGCGCCAGCAGCCGGGAAGGGGCTGGGGCCAACGTCCTGACTTTC
-	-	TRBV6-5	TRBJ1-2	CAVNWGGGYTF	TGTGCCGTTAATTGGGGAGGAGGCTACACCTTC
-	-	TRBV20-1	TRBJ1-2	CSARDRAGYTF	TGCAGTGCTAGAGATAGGGCTGGCTACACCTTC
-	-	TRBV9	TRBJ2-2	CASSFGTPDSNTGELFF	TGTGCCAGCAGCTTCGGGACCCCTGATTCGAACACCGGGGAGCTGTTTTTT
-	-	TRBV10-3	TRBJ2-7	CAASGRDRNYEQYF	TGTGCCGCCTCCGGGCGGGATCGAAACTACGAGCAGTACTTC
-	-	TRBV28	TRBJ1-5	CASSLTTHSNQPQHF	TGTGCCAGCAGTTTAACGACACATAGCAATCAGCCCCAGCATTTT
once	-	TRBV28	TRBJ1-5	CASSDTVQGSNQPQHF	TGTGCCAGCAGTGATACGGTTCAGGGAAGCAATCAGCCCCAGCATTTT
-	-	TRBV4-2	TRBJ1-2	CASSQGSGGNYGYTF	TGTGCCAGCAGCCAAGGGTCAGGAGGGAATTATGGCTACACCTTC
-	TRBD1	TRBV4-3	TRBJ1-3	CASSQWGQGSGNTIYF	TGCGCCAGCAGCCAATGGGGACAGGGCTCTGGAAACACCATATATTTT
-	TRBD2	TRBV6-4	TRBJ2-5	CASSDSLAGQETQYF	TGTGCCAGCAGTGACTCCCTAGCGGGACAAGAGACCCAGTACTTC
few	-	TRBV7-9	TRBJ2-7	CASSSPPDRLSSYEQYF	TGTGCCAGCAGCTCCCCCCCCGACAGGCTGAGCTCCTACGAGCAGTACTTC
-	-	TRBV20-1	TRBJ1-2	CSASEGDRYTF	TGCAGTGCTAGCGAAGGAGACCGCTACACCTTC
-	TRBD1	TRBV13	TRBJ2-7	CASSFLGTGEYEQYF	TGTGCCAGCAGCTTCCTCGGGACAGGGGAATACGAGCAGTACTTC
-	-	TRBV6-5	TRBJ1-2	CASTFRASYGYTF	TGTGCCAGCACATTCAGGGCCTCATATGGCTACACCTTC
-	-	TRBV7-6	TRBJ2-2	CASSQPPVYGIIPNTGELFF	TGTGCCAGCAGCCAGCCGCCGGTCTATGGGATCATACCTAACACCGGGGAGCTGTTTTTT
-	-	TRBV19	TRBJ2-3	CASSMYASSSTDTQYF	TGTGCCAGTAGTATGTATGCCAGCTCTAGCACAGATACGCAGTATTTT
-	-	TRBV7-9	TRBJ2-3	CASSLVSDRTDTQYF	TGTGCCAGCAGCTTAGTGAGCGACCGCACAGATACGCAGTATTTT
-	TRBD1	TRBV6-6	TRBJ2-4	CATFSGQRAKNIQYF	TGTGCCACTTTTTCGGGACAGCGGGCCAAAAACATTCAGTACTTC